The 25 T cell receptor beta chains reported below all come from one sample, sequenced in a study of CD8+CD57+ T cells in acquired aplastic anemia. Genomic DNA was employed as the template in profiling TCR beta VDJ and CDR3. TCRdb re-called the reads with MiXCR, one entry per CDR3 protein. The sample lists 50,000 to 65,000 distinct CDR3 sequences; about 54% were seen once. Sequences were obtained from sorted CD4+, CD8+, or CD8+CD57+ T cells (not recorded which) from PBMCs. These receptor sequences come from a human donor in good health, serving as a control.

The rearrangement links TRBV25-1 to TRBJ2-3; tentatively, D is TRBD2 (6 bases). Germline V gene data show CDR1 as MGHDK and CDR2 as SYGVNS. V was pared by 4 bases and J by 0 bases, with 17 bases between. This CDR3 region has 17 residues. The CDR3, as DNA: TGTGCCAGCAGTGGACAAGATAGCGGCACTAGCACAGATACGCAGTATTTT. It yields the protein CASSGQDSGTSTDTQYF.

This chain links TRBV2 with TRBJ1-6; D perhaps matches TRBD1 (6 bases). Germline values: CDR1 SNHLY, CDR2 FYNNEI. CDR3 length: 14 amino acids. V gave up 8 bases and J gave up 9 bases, with 17 bases separating them. The CDR3 sequence: CASSETGLSSPLHF. CDR3 DNA sequence: TGTGCCAGCTCGGAGACAGGTCTGAGTTCACCCCTCCACTTT.

With regard to this clonotype: A read error may be the cause here, since a much bigger clone is one base away. V usage is TRBV6-1 and J usage is TRBJ2-6, with D perhaps assigned TRBD1 or TRBD2 (5 bases each). This CDR3 is built from 15 residues. Per germline, CDR1 MNHNS and CDR2 SASEGT. CDR3 bases: TGTGCCAGCGGGCGAGGGGTCTCTGGGGCCGACGTCCTGACTTTC. The encoded protein is CASGRGVSGADVLTF.

Only one count was recorded for this clonotype. The V gene is TRBV10-1, the J gene TRBJ1-1, with TRBD1 identical over 7 bases. Trimming cost V 5 bases and J 3 bases; bases outside gene matches: 9. CDR3 length equals 15 residues. Germline assignment: CDR1 WNHNN and CDR2 SYGVQD (reference sequence). CDR3 sequence reads: CASSPGARGYTEAFF. In DNA form, the CDR3 reads TGCGCCAGCAGTCCCGGGGCCAGGGGGTACACTGAAGCTTTCTTT.

The chain carries TRBV10-3 and TRBJ1-4; the D gene is possibly TRBD1 (5 bases). Germline loops: CDR1 ENHRY, CDR2 SYGVKD. The V and J ends lost 2 bases and 7 bases respectively, with 11 bases between them. The CDR3 is made up of 14 amino acids. DNA for the CDR3: TGTGCCATCAGTGAGGCGGGGGACGGTGAAAAACTGTTTTTT. It encodes CAISEAGDGEKLFF.

This clonotype was counted only a few times. Here the CDR3 DNA reads TGTGCCAGCAGGGAGATCCCCGCGAAGACCCAGTACTTC. Protein sequence: CASREIPAKTQYF. The V and J genes are TRBV2 and TRBJ2-5, with D uncertain. This CDR3 spans 13 amino acids. The V gene's germline CDR1 is SNHLY and CDR2 FYNNEI. The ends were cut back, 6 bases at V and 6 bases at J, with 14 bases in the middle.

V usage is TRBV2 and J usage is TRBJ1-6; TRBD1 matches at 10 bases. Unmatched junction bases numbered 3, after V lost 3 bases and J lost 7 bases. The germline V gene has CDR1 SNHLY and CDR2 FYNNEI. The CDR3 sequence is 15 residues long. CDR3: CASSDGQGENSPLHF. DNA of the CDR3: TGTGCCAGCAGTGACGGACAGGGGGAAAATTCACCCCTCCACTTT.

This clonotype was seen repeatedly, ten times or more. This rearrangement joins TRBV5-2 to TRBJ2-3; the DNA was not compared with TRBD1, the D call given in the table. TRBV5-2 is a listed pseudogene. This CDR3 spans 20 amino acids. CDR3 in DNA: TGTGCCAGCAAGCTGGGGTTCGTCGGTAAATCTCGCGCCGACACAGATACGCAGTATTTT. It translates to CASKLGFVGKSRADTDTQYF.

This clonotype has ten or more counts. The chain employs TRBV28 and TRBJ1-1, with D tentatively TRBD1 (6 bases). The CDR3 has 13 residues. V dropped 6 bases and J dropped 6 bases, with 14 bases sitting between them. The germline V gene has CDR1 MDHEN and CDR2 SYDVKM. CDR3 amino acids: CASRGTPRSEAFF. The DNA of the CDR3 is TGTGCCAGCAGGGGGACACCTCGTTCTGAAGCTTTCTTT.

This chain connects TRBV29-1 to TRBJ2-3; 10 nucleotides align to TRBD2. Germline CDR1 reads SQVTM; CDR2 reads ANQGSEA. The CDR3 has 17 residues. Trimming took 6 bases from V and 2 from J; bases not matched to a gene: 14. Here the CDR3 reads CSVIPDGTSELTDTQYF. CDR3 sequence (DNA): TGCAGCGTAATACCCGACGGGACTAGCGAGCTCACAGATACGCAGTATTTT.

This clonotype was picked up one time. The chain links TRBV6-1 to TRBJ1-5; 9 nucleotides agree with TRBD1. There are 14 residues in the CDR3. Unmatched junction bases numbered 6, after V lost 6 bases and J lost 6 bases. In germline, CDR1 is MNHNS, CDR2 SASEGT. CDR3 in amino acids: CASRRTGEVQPQHF. The CDR3, as DNA: TGTGCCAGCAGGAGGACAGGGGAGGTTCAGCCCCAGCATTTT.

This clonotype is medium-sized. This chain joins TRBV25-1 and TRBJ2-1; D unclear. The CDR3 covers 17 residues. Deletions cut 1 base from V and 2 bases from J, with 15 bases between. CDR1 and CDR2 (germline): MGHDK, SYGVNS. This chain's CDR3 is CASSELYGSVAYNEQFF. CDR3 bases: TGTGCCAGCAGTGAATTGTACGGGTCAGTCGCCTACAATGAGCAGTTCTTC.

The chain has TRBV2 and TRBJ1-5, with D perhaps matching TRBD1 (6 bases). Germline CDR1 SNHLY, CDR2 FYNNEI. Trimming cost V 8 bases and J 3 bases, with 11 bases left between them. The CDR3 is made up of 13 amino acids. The CDR3: CASGRDTNQPQHF. In nucleotides, the CDR3 is TGTGCCAGCGGCCGGGACACCAATCAGCCCCAGCATTTT.

Turning to this clonotype: Given a much more abundant clone one base away, this may be a read error. J is TRBJ2-5 and V is TRBV6-1; 8 nucleotides line up with TRBD2. Germline V CDR1 and CDR2: MNHNS, SASEGT. The CDR3 contains 15 residues. The CDR3 loop is CASRPPGGPKETQCF. CDR3 DNA sequence: TGTGCCAGCAGGCCACCGGGAGGGCCTAAAGAGACCCAGTGCTTC.

This clonotype was seen many times. The chain has TRBV15 and TRBJ2-4; 9 bases line up with TRBD2. Germline loops: CDR1 LNHNV, CDR2 YYDKDF (reference sequence). This CDR3 comprises 18 residues. J gave up 0 bases and V 0 bases, and 6 bases lay outside the gene matches. The CDR3, as DNA: TGTGCCACCAGCAGAGATGACGTGACTAGCGGAGCCAAAAACATTCAGTACTTC. It yields the protein CATSRDDVTSGAKNIQYF.

This clonotype was recorded once. V usage is TRBV4-3 and J usage is TRBJ2-5; D is possibly TRBD2 (5 bases). Germline loops: CDR1 LGHNA, CDR2 YSLEER. The CDR3 length is 15 residues. Trimming took off 1 base at V and 4 bases at J, with 13 bases between the two ends. The CDR3 reads CASSQGWTAGETQYF. Here the CDR3 DNA reads TGCGCCAGCAGCCAAGGGTGGACGGCGGGAGAGACCCAGTACTTC.

The genes are TRBV5-1 and TRBJ1-1; D not resolved. Trimming took 4 bases from V and 1 from J, leaving 20 bases between them. The length of the CDR3 is 17 residues. Germline V gives CDR1 SGHRS, CDR2 YFSETQ. CDR3 sequence reads: CASSPSSSAGRNTEAFF. CDR3 nucleotides: TGCGCCAGCAGCCCCTCCTCTAGTGCTGGAAGGAACACTGAAGCTTTCTTT.

This sequence joins TRBV24-1 and TRBJ1-1; 7 bases are a match to TRBD1. Germline V lookup: CDR1 KGHDR, CDR2 SFDVKD. The CDR3 spans 16 residues. V lost 4 bases, J lost 1 base, and 8 bases stayed unmatched. The CDR3 DNA reads as TGTGCCACCAGTGAGAAGACAGGGACCGCGAACACTGAAGCTTTCTTT. Protein: CATSEKTGTANTEAFF.

The chain links TRBV24-1 to TRBJ2-5; 7 nucleotides match TRBD2. This CDR3 spans 14 amino acids. V shed 5 bases and J 2 bases; nucleotides not matched to a gene: 4. From germline, CDR1 is KGHDR and CDR2 SFDVKD. CDR3 nucleotide sequence: TGTGCCACCAGTGTTGGCGGGGGACAAGAGACCCAGTACTTC. This gives the protein CATSVGGGQETQYF.

The chain carries TRBV5-1 and TRBJ2-3, with 7 bases lining up with TRBD2. CDR3 length: 15 amino acids. Germline trimming cut 0 bases from V and 1 base from J; bases unmatched to any gene: 2. From germline, CDR1 is SGHRS and CDR2 YFSETQ. The chain's CDR3 is CASSLGEGGTDTQYF. Written as DNA, the CDR3 is TGCGCCAGCAGCTTGGGGGAGGGCGGCACAGATACGCAGTATTTT.

The chain recombines TRBV25-1 with TRBJ2-1; D is undetermined. This CDR3 spans 15 amino acids. Per germline, CDR1 MGHDK and CDR2 SYGVNS. Between the trimmed V and J ends, which lost 3 bases and 8 bases, there was a span of 17 bases. CDR3 residues: CASSDRSGFLDEQFF. DNA of the CDR3: TGTGCCAGCAGTGATAGGTCCGGTTTCTTGGATGAGCAGTTCTTC.

This clonotype was seen more than once but under ten times. At one of its ends the junction is not consistent with the germline gene, which may arise from a read error. The rearrangement links TRBV4-2 to TRBJ1-1; tentatively, D is TRBD1 (5 bases). The germline gives CDR1 LGHNA, CDR2 YNFKEQ. The CDR3 spans 19 residues. The CDR3 nucleotides are TGTGCCAGCAGCCGAAGGCTCGCGGGGGGTGACGCGGTGAACACTGAAGCCTTCTTT. Translation gives CASSRRLAGGDAVNTEAFF.

Written as DNA, the CDR3 is TGTGCCAGCAGCATCCTTCCTAGCGCGGGCACCGGGGAGCTGTTTTTT. This encodes CASSILPSAGTGELFF. This sequence joins TRBV7-3 and TRBJ2-2; TRBD2 is a possible D gene (6 bases). The CDR3 has 16 amino acids. Deletions cut 5 bases from V and 4 bases from J, with 17 bases between. Germline CDR1 reads SGHTA; CDR2 reads FQGTGA.

This clonotype was seen a handful of times. The rearrangement joins TRBV11-1 to TRBJ2-5, with TRBD2 identical over 8 bases. The junction had 11 bases not matched to a gene; V was cut back by 1 base and J by 4 bases. Germline lookup yields CDR1 SGHAT and CDR2 FQDESV (reference sequence). The CDR3 loop spans 17 amino acids. The CDR3 is CASSLVSRGRPSETQYF. CDR3 nucleotides: TGTGCCAGCAGCTTAGTTTCTCGCGGGAGGCCGTCAGAGACCCAGTACTTC.

This clonotype was recorded a few times. The J gene is TRBJ2-5, the V gene TRBV24-1; either TRBD1 or TRBD2 may supply D (5 bases each). Germline CDR1 KGHDR, CDR2 SFDVKD. V was pared by 4 bases and J by 7 bases, with 21 bases between. The CDR3 has 16 residues. The CDR3 nucleotides are TGTGCCACCAGTGAGCGCGGTCGGGACGGCTGGGTGACCCAGTACTTC. It codes for CATSERGRDGWVTQYF.